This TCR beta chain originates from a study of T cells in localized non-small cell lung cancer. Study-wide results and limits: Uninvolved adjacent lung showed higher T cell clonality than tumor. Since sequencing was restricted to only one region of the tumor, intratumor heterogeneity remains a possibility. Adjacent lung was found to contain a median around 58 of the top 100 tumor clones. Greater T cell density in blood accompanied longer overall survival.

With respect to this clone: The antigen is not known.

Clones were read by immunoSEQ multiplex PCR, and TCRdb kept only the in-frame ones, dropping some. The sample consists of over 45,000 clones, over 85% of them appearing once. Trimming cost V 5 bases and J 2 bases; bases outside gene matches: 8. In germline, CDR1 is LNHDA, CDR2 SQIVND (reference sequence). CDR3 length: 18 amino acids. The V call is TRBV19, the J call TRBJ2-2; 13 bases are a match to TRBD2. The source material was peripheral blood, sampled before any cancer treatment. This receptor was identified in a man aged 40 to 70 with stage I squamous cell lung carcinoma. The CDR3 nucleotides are TGTGCCAGTAGTGGCGGGACTAGCGGGACCCCTAACACCGGGGAGCTGTTTTTT. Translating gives CASSGGTSGTPNTGELFF.